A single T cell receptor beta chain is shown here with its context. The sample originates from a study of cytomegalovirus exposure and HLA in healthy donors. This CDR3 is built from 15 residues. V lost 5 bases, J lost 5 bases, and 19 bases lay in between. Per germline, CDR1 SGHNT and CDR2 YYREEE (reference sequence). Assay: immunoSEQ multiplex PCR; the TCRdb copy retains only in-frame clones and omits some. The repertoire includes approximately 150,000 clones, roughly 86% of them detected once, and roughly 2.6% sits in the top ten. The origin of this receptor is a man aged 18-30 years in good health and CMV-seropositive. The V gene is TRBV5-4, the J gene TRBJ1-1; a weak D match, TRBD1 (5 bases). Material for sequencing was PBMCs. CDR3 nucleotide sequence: TGTGCCAGCAGACCCAATCGGGGGATGGAGACTGAAGCTTTCTTT. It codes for CASRPNRGMETEAFF.